This T cell receptor beta chain was found in a study of blood T cell repertoires in COVID-19. On the study more broadly: Material from acute and convalescent COVID-19 was sourced from the United States, Italy and Spain. In each case, the material was cDNA or gDNA derived from T cells, B-cell-depleted T cells, or PBMCs.

Only a few counts were recorded for this clone. Seattle's enrolled individuals joined amid active infection and were then monitored longitudinally. TCRdb's table, derived via immunoSEQ multiplex PCR, lists solely in-frame clones and lacks some. This table has some 70,000 clones, 76% appearing once. V was shortened by 1 base and J by 2 bases, with 8 bases between the two germline ends. The CDR3 consists of 14 residues. In germline, CDR1 is SGHNT, CDR2 YYREEE (reference sequence). The J gene is TRBJ2-3, the V gene TRBV5-4; D is possibly TRBD2 (6 bases). The sequencing sample was made of peripheral blood. The TCR originated in a man in his 60s with COVID-19, enrolled during active disease. Here the CDR3 reads CASSLSGSTDTQYF. As DNA, the CDR3 is TGTGCCAGCAGCTTGAGCGGGTCCACAGATACGCAGTATTTT. Filled out from reference TRBV5-4 and TRBJ2-3, the complete variable domain reads ETGVTQSPTHLIKTRGQQVTLRCSSQSGHNTVSWYQQALGQGPQFIFQYYREEENGRGNFPPRFSGLQFPNYSSELNVNALELDDSALYLCASSLSGSTDTQYFGPGTRLTVL.